A selection of T cell receptor beta chains follows, all from one sample in a study of cytomegalovirus exposure and HLA in healthy donors. The assay was immunoSEQ multiplex PCR, and TCRdb's table has in-frame clones only and misses some. The repertoire holds about 72,000 clones, with about 95% as singletons. The source material was PBMCs. These receptors originate from a woman aged 18-35 years in good health and CMV-seropositive. The CDR3 runs from the conserved cysteine through the conserved F or W. The order of the fields is J gene, D gene, clone size, V gene, CDR3 DNA, CDR3 protein. A D gene is named only where the DNA matches it firmly. Where a row states a size, it is once, few, many or the class of an expanded clone; other rows omit it.

j_gene: TRBJ2-2
d_gene: TRBD2
abundance: NA
v_gene: TRBV7-2
CDR3nt: TGTGCCAGCACCTCACTAGCGGGATTGGCCGGGGAGCTGTTTTTT
CDR3aa: CASTSLAGLAGELFF

j_gene: TRBJ2-5
d_gene: NA
abundance: NA
v_gene: TRBV7-9
CDR3nt: TGTGCCAGCAGCTTCCGAGGGCAAGAGACCCAGTACTTC
CDR3aa: CASSFRGQETQYF

j_gene: TRBJ2-7
d_gene: TRBD1
abundance: NA
v_gene: TRBV9
CDR3nt: TGTGCCAGCAGCGGACAGGGATCCTACGAGCAGTACTTC
CDR3aa: CASSGQGSYEQYF

j_gene: TRBJ2-5
d_gene: NA
abundance: NA
v_gene: TRBV4-3
CDR3nt: TGCGCCAGCAGCCAAGGTGGACAGAGCCAAGAGACCCAGTACTTC
CDR3aa: CASSQGGQSQETQYF

j_gene: TRBJ1-2
d_gene: TRBD1
abundance: few
v_gene: TRBV19
CDR3nt: TGTGCCAGTAGTAGATGGGACAGGAATAACTATGGCTACACCTTC
CDR3aa: CASSRWDRNNYGYTF

j_gene: TRBJ1-1
d_gene: TRBD1
abundance: NA
v_gene: TRBV5-1
CDR3nt: TGCGCCAGCAGCTTGGAGGGGGCCCTTGAAACTTCTGAAGCTTTCTTT
CDR3aa: CASSLEGALETSEAFF

j_gene: TRBJ2-7
d_gene: TRBD1
abundance: NA
v_gene: TRBV18
CDR3nt: TGTGCCAGCTCACCCGGGACAGCTGCCTACGAGCAGTACTTC
CDR3aa: CASSPGTAAYEQYF

j_gene: TRBJ1-4
d_gene: NA
abundance: NA
v_gene: TRBV30
CDR3nt: TGTGCCTGGAGTGTCCAATTCGGGGAAAAACTGTTTTTT
CDR3aa: CAWSVQFGEKLFF

j_gene: TRBJ2-7
d_gene: TRBD1
abundance: once
v_gene: TRBV19
CDR3nt: TGTGCCACCGCGACAGGGGGCGGCGAGCAGTACTTC
CDR3aa: CATATGGGEQYF

j_gene: TRBJ1-1
d_gene: NA
abundance: once
v_gene: TRBV5-1
CDR3nt: TGCGCCAGCAGCGACTCGAACACTGAAGCTTTCTTT
CDR3aa: CASSDSNTEAFF

j_gene: TRBJ1-4
d_gene: NA
abundance: NA
v_gene: TRBV28
CDR3nt: TGTGCCAGCAGACTCGCCAGGGGTTTGGGGGAAAAACTGTTTTTT
CDR3aa: CASRLARGLGEKLFF

j_gene: TRBJ1-4
d_gene: NA
abundance: NA
v_gene: TRBV5-8
CDR3nt: TGTGCCAGCAGCCTGGACGGTGCAACTAATGAAAAACTGTTTTTT
CDR3aa: CASSLDGATNEKLFF

j_gene: TRBJ2-7
d_gene: NA
abundance: NA
v_gene: TRBV10-3
CDR3nt: TGTGCCATCAGTGGCTCAGGGACAACCTACGAGCAGTACTTC
CDR3aa: CAISGSGTTYEQYF

j_gene: TRBJ1-5
d_gene: NA
abundance: NA
v_gene: TRBV10-2
CDR3nt: TGCGCCAGCAGTGAGTCGGGAGGGGCTGGCTTTGGCAATCAGCCCCAGCATTTT
CDR3aa: CASSESGGAGFGNQPQHF

j_gene: TRBJ2-5
d_gene: NA
abundance: NA
v_gene: TRBV7-9
CDR3nt: TGTGCCAGCAGCTTTTCGAAGCCCTCCGGGGAGACCCAGTACTTC
CDR3aa: CASSFSKPSGETQYF

j_gene: TRBJ2-3
d_gene: TRBD2
abundance: NA
v_gene: TRBV7-2
CDR3nt: TGTGCCAGCAGCTTAGAACTAGCGGGGGGGGATACGCAGTATTTT
CDR3aa: CASSLELAGGDTQYF

j_gene: TRBJ2-1
d_gene: NA
abundance: NA
v_gene: TRBV18
CDR3nt: TGTGCCAGCTCCACAGGGTACAATGAGCAGTTCTTC
CDR3aa: CASSTGYNEQFF

j_gene: TRBJ1-5
d_gene: NA
abundance: NA
v_gene: TRBV5-1
CDR3nt: TGCGCCAGCAGCTTGGGTCAGGGTCAGGAGCCCCAGCATTTT
CDR3aa: CASSLGQGQEPQHF

j_gene: TRBJ2-7
d_gene: TRBD2
abundance: NA
v_gene: TRBV25-1
CDR3nt: TGTGCCAGCAGTGATCGTAGCGGGGGGTCGCATCGCTCCTACGAGCAGTACTTC
CDR3aa: CASSDRSGGSHRSYEQYF

j_gene: TRBJ1-4
d_gene: TRBD1
abundance: once
v_gene: TRBV2
CDR3nt: TGTGCCAGCAGAACAGGGGGTGGGGAAAAACTGTTTTTT
CDR3aa: CASRTGGGEKLFF

j_gene: TRBJ2-2
d_gene: NA
abundance: NA
v_gene: TRBV7-6
CDR3nt: TGTGCCAGCAGCGTACAGAGAAACACCGGGGAGCTGTTTTTT
CDR3aa: CASSVQRNTGELFF

j_gene: TRBJ2-2
d_gene: TRBD1
abundance: NA
v_gene: TRBV28
CDR3nt: TGTGCCAGCAGTTTATATCAGGGGGCGAGGACCGGGGAGCTGTTTTTT
CDR3aa: CASSLYQGARTGELFF

j_gene: TRBJ2-7
d_gene: TRBD1
abundance: NA
v_gene: TRBV4-3
CDR3nt: TGCGCCAGCAGCCCGGGACAGGGCCCTGCCTACGAGCAGTACTTC
CDR3aa: CASSPGQGPAYEQYF

j_gene: TRBJ1-3
d_gene: TRBD1
abundance: NA
v_gene: TRBV5-1
CDR3nt: TGCGCCAGCGGAAAGGGGACAGGGGACTCATTCTCTGGAAACACCATATATTTT
CDR3aa: CASGKGTGDSFSGNTIYF

j_gene: TRBJ2-5
d_gene: TRBD1
abundance: few
v_gene: TRBV2
CDR3nt: TGTGCCAGCAGCTTGACCGGGACAGGGCAAGAGACCCAGTACTTC
CDR3aa: CASSLTGTGQETQYF

j_gene: TRBJ2-3
d_gene: TRBD2
abundance: NA
v_gene: TRBV5-1
CDR3nt: TGCGCCAGCAGCTTGGGCACTAGCGGCCGCACAGATACGCAGTATTTT
CDR3aa: CASSLGTSGRTDTQYF

j_gene: TRBJ1-1
d_gene: TRBD1
abundance: NA
v_gene: TRBV5-1
CDR3nt: TGCGCCAGCAGCTTAGGACAGGGAGGTGAAGCTTTCTTT
CDR3aa: CASSLGQGGEAFF

j_gene: TRBJ1-5
d_gene: NA
abundance: NA
v_gene: TRBV18
CDR3nt: TGTGCCAGCTCAAAATCGGACAGCCGTAATAGCAATCAGCCCCAGCATTTT
CDR3aa: CASSKSDSRNSNQPQHF

j_gene: TRBJ2-1
d_gene: TRBD2
abundance: NA
v_gene: TRBV27
CDR3nt: TGTGCCAGCAGTACAGGGACTAGCGGTTACAATGAGCAGTTCTTC
CDR3aa: CASSTGTSGYNEQFF

j_gene: TRBJ1-2
d_gene: TRBD1
abundance: NA
v_gene: TRBV5-1
CDR3nt: TGCGCCAGCAGCCTCGACAGGGGGTATGGCTACACCTTC
CDR3aa: CASSLDRGYGYTF

j_gene: TRBJ2-3
d_gene: NA
abundance: NA
v_gene: TRBV6-5
CDR3nt: TGTGCCAGCAGTTACTCTGGGCAGCTCACAGATACGCAGTATTTT
CDR3aa: CASSYSGQLTDTQYF

j_gene: TRBJ2-7
d_gene: NA
abundance: once
v_gene: TRBV4-2
CDR3nt: TGTGCCAGCAGCCTTGGGCTGGTTGGAGGGCTGGCCTACGAGCAGTACTTC
CDR3aa: CASSLGLVGGLAYEQYF

j_gene: TRBJ2-1
d_gene: NA
abundance: NA
v_gene: TRBV5-4
CDR3nt: TGTGCCAGCAGCTTGGAGGTAGCGGCTTACAATGAGCAGTTCTTC
CDR3aa: CASSLEVAAYNEQFF

j_gene: TRBJ1-4
d_gene: NA
abundance: NA
v_gene: TRBV11-3
CDR3nt: TGTGCCAGCAGCTTAGGAGGGAGTCAAGAAAAACTGTTTTTT
CDR3aa: CASSLGGSQEKLFF

j_gene: TRBJ2-5
d_gene: NA
abundance: NA
v_gene: TRBV21-1
CDR3nt: TGTGCCAGCAGCAAAAAAGCACAAGCGAGGGAGACCCAGTACTTC
CDR3aa: CASSKKAQARETQYF

j_gene: TRBJ2-1
d_gene: NA
abundance: NA
v_gene: TRBV5-1
CDR3nt: TGCGCCAGCAGCTCGCCCATCAGTGAGGGTGAGCAGTTCTTC
CDR3aa: CASSSPISEGEQFF

j_gene: TRBJ1-5
d_gene: TRBD1
abundance: NA
v_gene: TRBV10-3
CDR3nt: TGTGCCATCAGTTTGGACAGGGAAAGCCAGCCCCAGCATTTT
CDR3aa: CAISLDRESQPQHF

j_gene: TRBJ2-1
d_gene: TRBD2
abundance: NA
v_gene: TRBV5-1
CDR3nt: TGCGCCAGCAGCGTGGGACTAGCGGGATCCTACAATGAGCAGTTCTTC
CDR3aa: CASSVGLAGSYNEQFF

j_gene: TRBJ2-3
d_gene: NA
abundance: NA
v_gene: TRBV29-1
CDR3nt: TGCAGCGCCCGGGTAGATACGCAGTATTTT
CDR3aa: CSARVDTQYF

j_gene: TRBJ1-2
d_gene: TRBD1
abundance: NA
v_gene: TRBV19
CDR3nt: TGTGCCAGTAGTATTTTTCGGGACAGGGACCTCTATGGCTACACCTTC
CDR3aa: CASSIFRDRDLYGYTF

j_gene: TRBJ1-1
d_gene: NA
abundance: NA
v_gene: TRBV18
CDR3nt: TGTGCCAGCTCACCCCGTGAAGGGGAGGGAACTGAAGCTTTCTTT
CDR3aa: CASSPREGEGTEAFF

j_gene: TRBJ2-7
d_gene: TRBD1
abundance: NA
v_gene: TRBV18
CDR3nt: TGTGCCAGCTCACCTCGGGACAGGGGCTCCTACGAGCAGTACTTC
CDR3aa: CASSPRDRGSYEQYF

j_gene: TRBJ2-1
d_gene: TRBD2
abundance: once
v_gene: TRBV4-2
CDR3nt: TGTGCCAGCAGCCATAGCGGGAGGGGCTCCTACAATGAGCAGTTCTTC
CDR3aa: CASSHSGRGSYNEQFF

j_gene: TRBJ2-3
d_gene: NA
abundance: NA
v_gene: TRBV7-9
CDR3nt: TGTGCCAGCAGCTTGGGCCAGGGGAGCACAGATACGCAGTATTTT
CDR3aa: CASSLGQGSTDTQYF

j_gene: TRBJ2-7
d_gene: NA
abundance: NA
v_gene: TRBV19
CDR3nt: TGTGCCAGTAGTATAGGACAGGGAGGTTACGAGCAGTACTTC
CDR3aa: CASSIGQGGYEQYF

j_gene: TRBJ2-1
d_gene: NA
abundance: NA
v_gene: TRBV2
CDR3nt: TGTGCCAGCAGTGAGCAGGCGAGCTCCTACAATGAGCAGTTCTTC
CDR3aa: CASSEQASSYNEQFF

j_gene: TRBJ2-1
d_gene: TRBD1
abundance: NA
v_gene: TRBV5-6
CDR3nt: TGTGCCAGCAGCTTGGAACCCGGGACAGGGGTAGATGAGCAGTTCTTC
CDR3aa: CASSLEPGTGVDEQFF

j_gene: TRBJ1-1
d_gene: NA
abundance: NA
v_gene: TRBV4-1
CDR3nt: TGCGCCAGCAGCCAAGAACTCGCCTTACAGGTGAACACTGAAGCTTTCTTT
CDR3aa: CASSQELALQVNTEAFF

j_gene: TRBJ2-1
d_gene: TRBD1
abundance: NA
v_gene: TRBV19
CDR3nt: TGTGCCAGTAGCGGGGACAGGGAAAGTAGTGAGCAGTTCTTC
CDR3aa: CASSGDRESSEQFF

j_gene: TRBJ2-1
d_gene: TRBD2
abundance: NA
v_gene: TRBV7-7
CDR3nt: TGTGCTAGCAGCTTTCAGCGGGGGGACAATGAGCAGTTCTTC
CDR3aa: CASSFQRGDNEQFF

j_gene: TRBJ2-1
d_gene: TRBD2
abundance: NA
v_gene: TRBV2
CDR3nt: TGTGCCAGCAGTCCGGAGCGGGGGGGCTTTAGTGAGCAGTTCTTC
CDR3aa: CASSPERGGFSEQFF

j_gene: TRBJ2-7
d_gene: TRBD2
abundance: NA
v_gene: TRBV6-5
CDR3nt: TGTGCCAGCAGCCGCCGACTAGCGGGGGAGTTGGAGCAGTACTTC
CDR3aa: CASSRRLAGELEQYF

j_gene: TRBJ1-2
d_gene: NA
abundance: NA
v_gene: TRBV5-3
CDR3nt: TGTGCCAGAAGCAACGGACCGGGACATTCCCCTTGTAACTATGGCTACACCTTC
CDR3aa: CARSNGPGHSPCNYGYTF